These 27 T cell receptor beta chains share one sample of origin, sequenced in a study of control samples from healthy donors and cancer patients. TCRdb's copy holds only in-frame clones and misses some; the assay was immunoSEQ multiplex PCR. The table has about 140,000 clones, about 90% seen once. Sequences were obtained from blood. The receptors were gathered from a man aged 18 to 35 in good health.

The CDR3 reads CAIGENYEQYF. The CDR3 DNA follows: TGTGCCATAGGTGAGAATTACGAGCAGTACTTC. This sequence joins TRBV10-3 and TRBJ2-7; no firm D call. Trimming took off 9 bases at V and 4 bases at J, with 10 bases between the two ends. The germline V gene has CDR1 ENHRY and CDR2 SYGVKD. This CDR3 contains 11 residues.

A word on this clone: At the DNA level, this CDR3 is encoded by other sequences in the same sample as well. CDR3 in amino acids: CASSRDRGYEQYF. The CDR3, as DNA: TGTGCCAGCAGTAGGGACAGGGGCTACGAGCAGTACTTC. The chain carries TRBV7-2 and TRBJ2-7, with 10 bases identical to TRBD1. Looked up from germline, CDR1 is SGHTA and CDR2 is FQGNSA. V trimming: 6 bases; J trimming: 3 bases; junction bases outside the gene matches: 2. This CDR3 is 13 amino acids long.

This clone was seen only a few times. The V gene is TRBV3-1 (or the pseudogene TRBV3-2), the J gene TRBJ1-2; 9 bases match TRBD1. The length of the CDR3 is 13 residues. J was trimmed by 6 bases and V by 3 bases; bases with no gene match: 2. The germline gives CDR1 LGHDT, CDR2 YNNKEL (reference sequence). For the CDR3, the DNA is TGTGCCAGCAGCCAGGGACAGGGAGATGGCTACACCTTC. Residues: CASSQGQGDGYTF.

This clone was observed a single time. The chain links TRBV6-1 to TRBJ2-2, with TRBD1 as a possible D gene (6 bases). With 3 bases removed from V and 1 base from J, the gap between germline ends came to 9 bases. The CDR3 is 15 amino acids. Germline CDR1 is MNHNS and CDR2 is SASEGT. The CDR3 is CASSEPGQNTGELFF. The CDR3 region has the DNA TGTGCCAGCAGTGAGCCGGGACAGAACACCGGGGAGCTGTTTTTT.

The chain carries TRBV7-8 and TRBJ1-6, with 7 bases fitting TRBD1. Trimming cost V 5 bases and J 0 bases; bases outside gene matches: 7. CDR1 and CDR2 (germline): SGHVS, FQNEAQ. The CDR3 contains 17 residues. In DNA form, the CDR3 reads TGTGCCAGCAGCCCGGGACAGCTCAACTCCTATAATTCACCCCTCCACTTT. This translates into CASSPGQLNSYNSPLHF.

The rearrangement uses TRBV9 and TRBJ1-6, with 7 bases lining up with TRBD1. V dropped 0 bases and J dropped 14; count of bases not matched to a gene: 11. The CDR3 contains 15 residues. Per the germline V gene, CDR1 is SGDLS and CDR2 is YYNGEE. The CDR3 loop is CASSVGGTGVGTLHF. Here the CDR3 DNA reads TGTGCCAGCAGCGTAGGGGGAACAGGGGTAGGCACCCTCCACTTT.

The chain combines TRBV11-2 with TRBJ2-1; 8 bases are a match to TRBD2. The CDR3 is 16 amino acids. Germline CDR1 and CDR2: SGHAT and FQNNGV. V lost 5 bases and J lost 6; bases outside the gene matches: 12. CDR3 coding DNA: TGTGCCAGCAGCCCTATCATCAGCGGGGGTATCAATGAGCAGTTCTTC. Its translation: CASSPIISGGINEQFF.

This clone was seen a few times. The chain joins TRBV13 to TRBJ1-1; 7 bases align to TRBD1. Trimming cost V 2 bases and J 0 bases; bases outside gene matches: 12. Germline loops: CDR1 PRHDT, CDR2 FYEKMQ (reference sequence). CDR3 length: 18 residues. The CDR3 coding sequence is TGTGCCAGCAGCTTATTTGGAGACTTTGGACAGGTGAACACTGAAGCTTTCTTT. It codes for CASSLFGDFGQVNTEAFF.

V gene TRBV11-3 combines with J gene TRBJ1-1; D is perhaps TRBD1 (6 bases). From germline, CDR1 is SGHNT and CDR2 YENEEA. The length of the CDR3 is 14 residues. The germline V and J ends were trimmed by 0 bases and 2 bases, with 7 bases remaining between them. CDR3 loop: CASSLETGNTEAFF. Written as DNA, the CDR3 is TGTGCCAGCAGCTTAGAGACAGGCAACACTGAAGCTTTCTTT.

The rearrangement links TRBV29-1 to TRBJ2-2; no clear D gene. Trimming took off 4 bases at V and 1 base at J, with 7 bases between the two ends. This CDR3 has 13 amino acids. CDR1 is SQVTM and CDR2 is ANQGSEA in the germline V gene. The CDR3, as DNA: TGCAGCGTTGGGGAATGGAACACCGGGGAGCTGTTTTTT. Its protein product is CSVGEWNTGELFF.

The chain combines TRBV7-8 with TRBJ1-5; maybe TRBD1 (5 bases). CDR3 length: 16 residues. Germline values: CDR1 SGHVS, CDR2 FQNEAQ. V was pared by 1 base and J by 6 bases, with 16 bases between. CDR3 loop: CASSLGEGMRVQPQHF. CDR3 nucleotides: TGTGCCAGCAGCTTAGGAGAGGGGATGCGGGTTCAGCCCCAGCATTTT.

The chain combines TRBV7-9 with TRBJ1-6; D possibly corresponds to TRBD1 (6 bases). CDR3 length: 14 amino acids. Germline lookup yields CDR1 SEHNR and CDR2 FQNEAQ (reference sequence). The ends were cut back, 5 bases at V and 11 bases at J, with 16 bases in the middle. CDR3 amino acids: CASSRSGDNPPLHF. CDR3 bases: TGTGCCAGCAGCCGCTCCGGGGACAACCCACCCCTCCACTTT.

V usage is TRBV5-1 and J usage is TRBJ1-3; no firm D call. CDR1 and CDR2 from the germline V gene are SGHRS and YFSETQ. Trimming removed 4 bases at V and 0 bases at J, with 11 bases between. The CDR3 is 15 residues long. CDR3 nucleotide sequence: TGCGCCAGCAGCCCAAAACAGACCTCTGGAAACACCATATATTTT. This sequence encodes CASSPKQTSGNTIYF.

The chain links TRBV7-9 to TRBJ1-2; TRBD1 matches at 10 bases. The junction had 6 bases not matched to a gene; V was cut back by 6 bases and J by 5 bases. The CDR3 has 14 amino acids. Germline V gives CDR1 SEHNR, CDR2 FQNEAQ (reference sequence). CDR3 bases: TGTGCCAGCAGTTGGGACAGGGGAGCGTATGGCTACACCTTC. This sequence encodes CASSWDRGAYGYTF.

This chain uses TRBV7-9 with TRBJ1-6; 9 bases agree with TRBD1. Germline CDR1 is SEHNR and CDR2 is FQNEAQ (reference sequence). J lost 14 bases, V lost 2 bases, and 13 bases had no gene match. The CDR3 is 16 residues long. The CDR3 sequence: CASSLSLGQGVSALHF. The CDR3 DNA reads as TGTGCCAGCAGCTTATCTCTGGGACAGGGAGTATCTGCCCTCCACTTT.

This chain uses TRBV12-3 or TRBV12-4 with TRBJ1-1; D not resolved. V lost 10 bases, J lost 5 bases, and 8 bases lay in between. The CDR3 is made up of 10 amino acids. CDR3 sequence reads: CATSRTEAFF. The CDR3 DNA is TGTGCCACCTCGCGAACTGAAGCTTTCTTT.

The CDR3 spells CASSAAGDLDGYTF. The CDR3 nucleotides are TGTGCCAGCAGTGCCGCAGGGGATCTTGATGGCTACACCTTC. The chain uses TRBV25-1 and TRBJ1-2; perhaps TRBD1 as D (6 bases). The germline gives CDR1 MGHDK, CDR2 SYGVNS. Trimming shortened V by 4 bases and J by 6 bases, and 15 bases separated the two germline ends. There are 14 residues in the CDR3.

This clone was counted once. This chain uses TRBV5-1 with TRBJ1-2, with 8 bases lining up with TRBD1. Germline CDR1 reads SGHRS; CDR2 reads YFSETQ. V gave up 3 bases and J gave up 5 bases; unmatched junction bases: 12. This CDR3 region has 16 residues. CDR3 coding DNA: TGCGCCAGCAGCTCCTCATCGGACAGGGATCTTTATGGCTACACCTTC. This translates into CASSSSSDRDLYGYTF.

The chain joins TRBV6-6 to TRBJ1-5; D is unclear. This CDR3 region has 16 residues. Deletions cut 6 bases from V and 3 bases from J, with 18 bases between. Germline CDR1 is MNHNY and CDR2 is SVGAGI (reference sequence). The CDR3: CASSAGSRAVNQPQHF. The CDR3 DNA reads as TGTGCCAGCAGCGCGGGATCCCGGGCAGTCAATCAGCCCCAGCATTTT.

The chain joins TRBV5-1 to TRBJ1-1; D uncertain. The germline gives CDR1 SGHRS, CDR2 YFSETQ. V was cut by 0 bases and J by 0 bases, with 6 bases left in between. This CDR3 region has 14 residues. CDR3 in DNA: TGCGCCAGCAGCTTGGTCACCATGAACACTGAAGCTTTCTTT. Its protein is CASSLVTMNTEAFF.

This clone was recorded only once. Germline is not matched at one junction end, which may reflect a read error. This sequence joins TRBV6-2 or TRBV6-3 and TRBJ2-2; D is uncertain. The CDR3 totals 15 residues. Germline assignment: CDR1 MNHEY and CDR2 SVGEGT. CDR3 region: CASRYSGGNTGELFF. The CDR3 coding sequence is TGTGCCAGCAGATACTCGGGTGGGAACACCGGGGAGCTGTTTTTT.

This chain uses TRBV28 with TRBJ1-2; TRBD1 is a possible D gene (5 bases). The germline V and J ends were trimmed by 5 bases and 3 bases, with 7 bases remaining between them. Germline values: CDR1 MDHEN, CDR2 SYDVKM. The CDR3 loop spans 12 amino acids. CDR3 in DNA: TGTGCCAGCAGTCCGACAGACTATGGCTACACCTTC. Translated, it gives CASSPTDYGYTF.

The chain is built from TRBV30 and TRBJ2-5; a possible D gene is TRBD1 (6 bases). V lost 0 bases and J 1 base, leaving 12 bases between the germline ends. The germline V gene encodes CDR1 GTSNPN and CDR2 SVGIG (reference sequence). This CDR3 comprises 15 residues. The CDR3 here is CAWSVLQGPQETQYF. Written as DNA, the CDR3 is TGTGCCTGGAGTGTACTTCAGGGGCCCCAAGAGACCCAGTACTTC.

The chain is built from TRBV3-1 (or the pseudogene TRBV3-2) and TRBJ2-3, with 12 bases aligning to TRBD2. Germline V gene lookup returns CDR1 LGHDT and CDR2 YNNKEL (reference sequence). This CDR3 comprises 15 residues. V was pared by 5 bases and J by 8 bases, with 8 bases of the junction left unmatched. In nucleotides, the CDR3 is TGTGCCAGCAGCTCGCCCCAGGGACTAGCGGGTACGCAGTATTTT. Its translation is CASSSPQGLAGTQYF.

The chain links TRBV5-1 to TRBJ2-5; TRBD1 matches at 8 bases. This CDR3 spans 14 amino acids. Germline V gene lookup returns CDR1 SGHRS and CDR2 YFSETQ. V shed 4 bases, J shed 2 bases, and the junction held 4 bases outside the gene matches. The CDR3 DNA follows: TGCGCCAGCAGCGGGAGGACAGGGCAAGAGACCCAGTACTTC. Translated, it gives CASSGRTGQETQYF.

The gene calls are TRBV27 and TRBJ2-3; 10 positions agree with TRBD2. Germline CDR1 is MNHEY and CDR2 is SMNVEV (reference sequence). V was pared by 5 bases and J by 5 bases, with 13 bases of the junction left unmatched. This CDR3 spans 17 amino acids. CDR3 coding DNA: TGTGCCAGCAGTCCCCTGGGGGCAGCGGGGGGGAAAGATACGCAGTATTTT. This codes for CASSPLGAAGGKDTQYF.

DNA for the CDR3: TGCGCCAGCTGTCGAGGACAGGGTCCCAACGAGCAGTACTTC. Protein product: CASCRGQGPNEQYF. The chain links TRBV5-1 to TRBJ2-7; 8 bases are a match to TRBD1. J lost 5 bases, V lost 7 bases, and 11 bases had no gene match. CDR1 is SGHRS and CDR2 is YFSETQ in the germline V gene. There are 14 residues in the CDR3.